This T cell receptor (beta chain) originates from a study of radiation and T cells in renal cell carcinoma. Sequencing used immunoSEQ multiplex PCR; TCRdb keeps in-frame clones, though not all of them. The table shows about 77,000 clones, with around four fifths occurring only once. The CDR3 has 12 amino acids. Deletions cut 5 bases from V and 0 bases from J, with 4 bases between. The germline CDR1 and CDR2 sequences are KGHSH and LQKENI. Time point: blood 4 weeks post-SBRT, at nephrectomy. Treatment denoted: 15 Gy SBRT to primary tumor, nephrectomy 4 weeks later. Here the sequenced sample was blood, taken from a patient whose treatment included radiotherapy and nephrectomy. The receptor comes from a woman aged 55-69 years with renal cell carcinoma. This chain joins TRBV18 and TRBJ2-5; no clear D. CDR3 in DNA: TGTGCCAGCTCATCTAACCAAGAGACCCAGTACTTC. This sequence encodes CASSSNQETQYF.